The table lists the clone carrying this T cell receptor beta chain with a few counts. Its specificity is not known. This entry belongs to a study of T-cell memory formation after mild COVID-19. The study, taken as a whole, reports: Some responding clones appeared in pre-infection memory, suggesting cross-reactive memory joined. The authors left the SARS-CoV-2 specificity of second-wave clones peaking on day 37 unconfirmed.

TCRdb ran MiXCR on the 5' RACE reads and lists one entry per CDR3 protein. The data show 450,000 or so distinct CDR3 sequences, with around 20% seen just once and roughly 8.4% held by the top ten. CDR3 size: 17 residues. Between the trimmed V and J ends, which lost 2 bases and 3 bases, there was a span of 16 bases. CDR1 and CDR2 from the germline V gene are ENHRY and SYGVKD. The source is an adult woman who had mild COVID-19 (a few samples of this study predate the infection). Cell type and time point are not known. The sample comprised PBMCs or a T cell subset sorted from them (not recorded which). The chain carries TRBV10-3 and TRBJ2-2; D gene ambiguous. CDR3 region: CAISENSRDVDTGELFF. CDR3 in DNA: TGTGCCATCAGTGAGAATTCCCGAGACGTAGACACCGGGGAGCTGTTTTTT.